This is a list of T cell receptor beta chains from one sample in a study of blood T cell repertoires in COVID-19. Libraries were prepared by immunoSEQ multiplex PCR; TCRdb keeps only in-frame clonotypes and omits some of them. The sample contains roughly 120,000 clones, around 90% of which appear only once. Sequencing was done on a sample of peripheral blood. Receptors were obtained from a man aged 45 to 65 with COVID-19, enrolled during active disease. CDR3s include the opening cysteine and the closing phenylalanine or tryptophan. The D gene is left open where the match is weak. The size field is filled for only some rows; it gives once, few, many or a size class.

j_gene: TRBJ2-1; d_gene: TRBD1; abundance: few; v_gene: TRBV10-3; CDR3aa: CATRTGGNEQFF; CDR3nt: TGTGCCACTCGGACAGGGGGCAATGAGCAGTTCTTC
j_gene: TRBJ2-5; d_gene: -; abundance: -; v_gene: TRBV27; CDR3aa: CASSGGETQYF; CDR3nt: TGTGCCAGCAGTGGCGGCGAGACCCAGTACTTC
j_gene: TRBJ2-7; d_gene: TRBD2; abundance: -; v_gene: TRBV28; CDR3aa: CASSATSGGLYEQYF; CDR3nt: TGTGCCAGCAGTGCGACTAGCGGGGGATTGTACGAGCAGTACTTC
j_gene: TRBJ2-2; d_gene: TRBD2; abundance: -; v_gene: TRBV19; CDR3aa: CASSIGGGAGELFF; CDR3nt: TGTGCCAGTAGTATAGGGGGAGGGGCCGGGGAGCTGTTTTTT
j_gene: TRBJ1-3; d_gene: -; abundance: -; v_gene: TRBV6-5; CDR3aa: CASRPSGASGNTIYF; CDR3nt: TGTGCCAGCAGGCCTTCTGGGGCCTCTGGAAACACCATATATTTT
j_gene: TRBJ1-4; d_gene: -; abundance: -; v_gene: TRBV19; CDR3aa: CASSMGLYSATNEKLFF; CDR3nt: TGTGCCAGTAGTATGGGACTTTACAGTGCAACTAATGAAAAACTGTTTTTT
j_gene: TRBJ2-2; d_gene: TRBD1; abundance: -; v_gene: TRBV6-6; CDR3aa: CASSRSGTGGSNTGELFF; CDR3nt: TGTGCCAGCAGTCGGTCCGGGACAGGGGGCTCGAACACCGGGGAGCTGTTTTTT
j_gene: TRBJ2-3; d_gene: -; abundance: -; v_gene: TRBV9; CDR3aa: CASSPRGGVSDTQYF; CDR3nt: TGTGCCAGCAGCCCCCGCGGCGGGGTCTCAGATACGCAGTATTTT
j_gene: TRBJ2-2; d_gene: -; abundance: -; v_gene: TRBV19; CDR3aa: CASSIAAGWSTGELFF; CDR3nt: TGTGCCAGTAGTATAGCGGCGGGGTGGAGCACCGGGGAGCTGTTTTTT
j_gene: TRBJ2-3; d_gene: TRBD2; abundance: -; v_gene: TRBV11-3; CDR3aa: CASSRTSGSYTQYF; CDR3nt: TGTGCCAGCAGCCGGACTAGCGGCAGTTATACGCAGTATTTT
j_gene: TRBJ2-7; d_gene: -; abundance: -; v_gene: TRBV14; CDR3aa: CASSQEPGYYEQYF; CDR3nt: TGTGCCAGCAGCCAGGAACCGGGATACTACGAGCAGTACTTC
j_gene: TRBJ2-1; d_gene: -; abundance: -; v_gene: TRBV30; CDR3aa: CAWSAGNEQFF; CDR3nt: TGTGCCTGGAGTGCGGGAAATGAGCAGTTCTTC
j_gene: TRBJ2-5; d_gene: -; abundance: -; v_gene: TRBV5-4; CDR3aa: CASSYGETQYF; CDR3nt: TGTGCCAGCAGTTACGGGGAGACCCAGTACTTC
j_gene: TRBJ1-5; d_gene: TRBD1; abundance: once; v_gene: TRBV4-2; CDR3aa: CASSPEGTDNQPQHF; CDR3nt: TGTGCCAGCAGCCCAGAAGGGACAGATAATCAGCCCCAGCATTTT
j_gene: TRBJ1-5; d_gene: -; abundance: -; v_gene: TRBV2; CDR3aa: CASSEAEANQPQHF; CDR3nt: TGTGCCAGCAGTGAGGCGGAAGCCAATCAGCCCCAGCATTTT
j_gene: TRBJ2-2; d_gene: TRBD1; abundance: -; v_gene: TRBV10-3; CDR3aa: CAIRQGQNTGELFF; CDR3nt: TGTGCCATCCGACAGGGGCAGAACACCGGGGAGCTGTTTTTT
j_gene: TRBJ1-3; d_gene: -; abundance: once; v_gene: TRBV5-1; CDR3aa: CASSRGYSSGNTIYF; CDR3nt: TGCGCCAGCAGCCGAGGATACTCTTCTGGAAACACCATATATTTT
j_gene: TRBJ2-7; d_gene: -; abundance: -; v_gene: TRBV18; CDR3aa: CASSPTTYEQYF; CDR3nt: TGTGCCAGCTCACCGACAACGTACGAGCAGTACTTC
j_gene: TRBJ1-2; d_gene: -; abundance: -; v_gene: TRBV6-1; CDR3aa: CASSESRGTYRGYTF; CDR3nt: TGTGCCAGCAGTGAAAGTAGGGGAACCTATCGTGGCTACACCTTC
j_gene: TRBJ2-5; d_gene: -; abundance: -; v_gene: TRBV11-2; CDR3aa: CASSLAGYQETQYF; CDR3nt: TGTGCCAGCAGCTTAGCGGGGTACCAAGAGACCCAGTACTTC
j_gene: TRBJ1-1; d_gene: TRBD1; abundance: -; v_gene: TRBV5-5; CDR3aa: CASSWTGTNTEAFF; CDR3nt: TGTGCCAGCAGCTGGACAGGGACGAACACTGAAGCTTTCTTT
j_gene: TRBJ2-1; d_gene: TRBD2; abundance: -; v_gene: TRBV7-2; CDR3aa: CASRRTSGTSNEQFF; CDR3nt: TGTGCCAGCAGGCGGACTAGCGGGACCTCGAACGAGCAGTTCTTC
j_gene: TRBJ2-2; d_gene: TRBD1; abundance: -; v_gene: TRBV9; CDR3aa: CASGPETGPGELFF; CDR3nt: TGTGCCAGCGGACCGGAGACAGGGCCCGGGGAGCTGTTTTTT
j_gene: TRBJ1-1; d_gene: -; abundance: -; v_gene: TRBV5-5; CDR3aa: CASSLVQGRYTEAFF; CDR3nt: TGTGCCAGCAGCTTGGTACAGGGTCGCTACACTGAAGCTTTCTTT
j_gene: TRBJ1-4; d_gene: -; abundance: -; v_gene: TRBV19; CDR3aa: CASTLLRGSRNEKLFF; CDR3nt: TGTGCCAGTACCCTCCTAAGGGGCTCAAGGAATGAAAAACTGTTTTTT
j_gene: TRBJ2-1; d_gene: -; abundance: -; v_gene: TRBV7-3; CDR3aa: CASSLRGSFNEQFF; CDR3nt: TGTGCCAGCAGCTTAAGAGGAAGTTTCAATGAGCAGTTCTTC
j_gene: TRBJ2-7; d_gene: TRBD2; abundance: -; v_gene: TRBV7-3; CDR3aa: CASSRLAETYEQYF; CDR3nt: TGTGCCAGCAGCCGACTAGCTGAGACCTACGAGCAGTACTTC
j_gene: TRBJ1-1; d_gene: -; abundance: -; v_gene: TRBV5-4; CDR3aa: CASSLDTMNTEAFF; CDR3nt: TGTGCCAGCAGTCTGGACACCATGAACACTGAAGCTTTCTTT
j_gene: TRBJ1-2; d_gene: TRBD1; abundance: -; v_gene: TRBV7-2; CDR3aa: CASSFGTGSDPLGYTF; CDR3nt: TGTGCCAGCAGCTTCGGGACAGGGTCAGATCCCCTAGGCTACACCTTC
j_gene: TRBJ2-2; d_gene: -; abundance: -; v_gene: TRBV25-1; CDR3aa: CASSESLAEENTGELFF; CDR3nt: TGTGCCAGCAGTGAATCCCTTGCGGAGGAGAACACCGGGGAGCTGTTTTTT
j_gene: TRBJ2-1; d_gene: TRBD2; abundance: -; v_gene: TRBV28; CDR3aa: CASSGLAGTSDDEQFF; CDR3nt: TGTGCCAGCAGTGGTTTGGCCGGGACTAGCGACGATGAGCAGTTCTTC
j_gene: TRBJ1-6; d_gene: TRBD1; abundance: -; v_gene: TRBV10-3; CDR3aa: CAISESVGQGDSPLHF; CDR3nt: TGTGCCATCAGTGAGTCTGTAGGACAGGGAGATTCACCCCTCCACTTT
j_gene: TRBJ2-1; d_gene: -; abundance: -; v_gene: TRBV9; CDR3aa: CASSRNSGGTGVSSEQFF; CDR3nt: TGTGCCAGCAGCCGAAACTCCGGGGGAACAGGGGTTAGTAGTGAGCAGTTCTTC
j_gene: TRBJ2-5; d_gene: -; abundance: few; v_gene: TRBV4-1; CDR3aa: CASSHSFETQYF; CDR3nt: TGCGCCAGCAGCCATTCCTTTGAGACCCAGTACTTC
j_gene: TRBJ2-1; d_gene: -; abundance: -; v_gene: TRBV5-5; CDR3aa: CASSPRDRRSSYNEQFF; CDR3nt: TGTGCCAGCAGCCCGCGCGACAGGCGAAGCTCCTACAATGAGCAGTTCTTC
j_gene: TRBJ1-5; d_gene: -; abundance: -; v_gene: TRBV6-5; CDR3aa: CASTLGNQPQHF; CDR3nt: TGTGCCAGCACCCTTGGCAATCAGCCCCAGCATTTT
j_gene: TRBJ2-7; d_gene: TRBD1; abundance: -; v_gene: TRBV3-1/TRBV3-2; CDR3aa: CASEHRGAEQYF; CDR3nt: TGTGCCAGCGAGCACAGGGGGGCAGAGCAGTACTTC
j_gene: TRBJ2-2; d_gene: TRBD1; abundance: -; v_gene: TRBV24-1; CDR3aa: CATSWRTGDGTGELFF; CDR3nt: TGTGCCACCAGTTGGCGGACAGGGGATGGTACCGGGGAGCTGTTTTTT
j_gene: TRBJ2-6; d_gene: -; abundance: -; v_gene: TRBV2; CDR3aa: CASSPRTGANVLTF; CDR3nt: TGTGCCAGCAGTCCTAGGACAGGGGCCAACGTCCTGACTTTC
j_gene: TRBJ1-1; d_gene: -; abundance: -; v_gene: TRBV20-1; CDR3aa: CSASTDTEAFF; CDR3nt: TGCAGTGCTAGCACGGACACTGAAGCTTTCTTT
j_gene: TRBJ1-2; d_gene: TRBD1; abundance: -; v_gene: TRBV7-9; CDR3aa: CASSLGTGVVGYTF; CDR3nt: TGTGCCAGCAGCTTAGGAACAGGGGTAGTTGGCTACACCTTC
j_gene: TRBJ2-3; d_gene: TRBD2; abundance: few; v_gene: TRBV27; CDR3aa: CASTSGRAGTDTQYF; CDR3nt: TGTGCCAGCACTAGCGGGAGGGCCGGCACAGATACGCAGTATTTT
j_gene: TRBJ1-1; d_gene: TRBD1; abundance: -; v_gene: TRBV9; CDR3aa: CASSFTGVLNTEAFF; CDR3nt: TGTGCCAGCAGCTTCACAGGGGTTCTGAACACTGAAGCTTTCTTT
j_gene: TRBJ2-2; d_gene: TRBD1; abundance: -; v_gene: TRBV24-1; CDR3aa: CATSLPGQGNTGELFF; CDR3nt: TGTGCCACCAGTCTACCGGGACAGGGAAACACCGGGGAGCTGTTTTTT
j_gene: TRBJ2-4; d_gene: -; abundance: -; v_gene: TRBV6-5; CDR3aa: CASSYSGTSKNIQYF; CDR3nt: TGTGCCAGCAGTTACTCCGGGACATCCAAAAACATTCAGTACTTC
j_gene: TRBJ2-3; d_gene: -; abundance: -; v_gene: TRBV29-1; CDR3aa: CSVKLALSTDTQYF; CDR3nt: TGCAGCGTCAAGTTAGCGCTGAGCACAGATACGCAGTATTTT
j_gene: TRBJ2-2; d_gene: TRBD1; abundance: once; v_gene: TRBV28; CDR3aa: CASSFWGTENTGELFF; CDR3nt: TGTGCCAGCAGTTTCTGGGGGACAGAGAACACCGGGGAGCTGTTTTTT
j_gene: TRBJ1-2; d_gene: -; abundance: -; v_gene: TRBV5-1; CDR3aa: CASSLGESMWGYTF; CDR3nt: TGCGCCAGCAGCCTAGGAGAATCGATGTGGGGCTACACCTTC
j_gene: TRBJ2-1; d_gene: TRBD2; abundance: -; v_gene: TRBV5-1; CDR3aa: CASRREGPDNEQFF; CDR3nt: TGCGCCAGCAGGCGGGAGGGCCCCGACAATGAGCAGTTCTTC
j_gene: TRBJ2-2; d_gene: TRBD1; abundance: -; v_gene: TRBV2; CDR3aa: CASDGQENTGELFF; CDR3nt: TGTGCCAGCGATGGACAGGAGAACACCGGGGAGCTGTTTTTT
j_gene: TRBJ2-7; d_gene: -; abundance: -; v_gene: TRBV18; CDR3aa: CASSLGRADEQYF; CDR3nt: TGTGCCAGCTCACTGGGCAGGGCGGACGAGCAGTACTTC
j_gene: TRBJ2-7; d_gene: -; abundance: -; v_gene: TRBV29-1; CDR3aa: CSVEYQGGEQYF; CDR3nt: TGCAGCGTTGAATACCAGGGGGGCGAGCAGTACTTC
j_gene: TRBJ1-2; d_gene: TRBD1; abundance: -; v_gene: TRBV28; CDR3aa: CASSFPDRGEGYTF; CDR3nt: TGTGCCAGCAGTTTCCCTGACAGGGGGGAAGGCTACACCTTC
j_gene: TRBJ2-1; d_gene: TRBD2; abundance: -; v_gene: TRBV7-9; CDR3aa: CASSAAGLERSYNEQFF; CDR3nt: TGTGCCAGCAGCGCGGCAGGACTAGAGCGATCCTACAATGAGCAGTTCTTC
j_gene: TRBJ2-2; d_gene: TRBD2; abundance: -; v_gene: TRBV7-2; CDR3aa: CASSLPGLADTGELFF; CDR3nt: TGTGCCAGCAGCTTACCGGGACTAGCGGACACCGGGGAGCTGTTTTTT